This T cell receptor (beta chain) was profiled in a study of CD8+CD57+ T cells in acquired aplastic anemia. Study-wide results and caveats: Sharing between patients and controls was observed for twenty-nine CD8+ CDR3 sequences. Researchers reported that CD8+ Simpson's diversity was not significantly different in patients versus controls.

As for this clonotype: The target antigen is unknown.

The study profiled TCR beta VDJ and CDR3 using genomic DNA as template. TCRdb processed the reads anew with MiXCR; each CDR3 protein has one entry. The sample carries 80,000 or so distinct CDR3 sequences, under 50% recorded once. The clonotype was recovered from a human donor in good health, serving as a control. The sample taken for sequencing was sorted CD4+, CD8+, or CD8+CD57+ T cells (not recorded which) from PBMCs.

The CDR3 DNA is TGTGCCACCAGTGACGCAGGGGGCTCATGGTCACCCCTCCACTTT. This encodes CATSDAGGSWSPLHF. The rearrangement links TRBV24-1 to TRBJ1-6, with TRBD1 matching 8 bases. Losses at the gene ends were 4 bases for V and 10 bases for J; bases not matched to a gene: 8. Germline CDR1 is KGHDR and CDR2 is SFDVKD. This CDR3 is built from 15 residues.